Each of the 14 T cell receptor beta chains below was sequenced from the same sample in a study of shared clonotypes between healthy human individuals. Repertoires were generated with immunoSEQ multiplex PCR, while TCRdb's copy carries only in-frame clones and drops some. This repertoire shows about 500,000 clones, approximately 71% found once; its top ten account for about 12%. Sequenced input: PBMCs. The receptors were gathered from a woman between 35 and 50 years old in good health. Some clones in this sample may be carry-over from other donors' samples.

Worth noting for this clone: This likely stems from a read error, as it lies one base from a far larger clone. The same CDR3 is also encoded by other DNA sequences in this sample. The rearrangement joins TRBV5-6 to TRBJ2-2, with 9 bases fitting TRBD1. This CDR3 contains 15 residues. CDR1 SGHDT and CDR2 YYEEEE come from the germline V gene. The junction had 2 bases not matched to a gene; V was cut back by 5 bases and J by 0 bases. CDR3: CASSRDRANTGELFF. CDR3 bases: TGTGCCAGCAGTAGGGACAGGGCGAACACCGGGGAGCTGTTTTTT.

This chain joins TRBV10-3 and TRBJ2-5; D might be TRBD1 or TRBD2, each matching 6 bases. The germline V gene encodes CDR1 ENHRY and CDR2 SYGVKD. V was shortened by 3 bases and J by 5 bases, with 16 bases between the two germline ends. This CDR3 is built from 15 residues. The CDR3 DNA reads TGTGCCATCAGTGACGGGAGTGGAGACAGGGAGACCCAGTACTTC. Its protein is CAISDGSGDRETQYF.

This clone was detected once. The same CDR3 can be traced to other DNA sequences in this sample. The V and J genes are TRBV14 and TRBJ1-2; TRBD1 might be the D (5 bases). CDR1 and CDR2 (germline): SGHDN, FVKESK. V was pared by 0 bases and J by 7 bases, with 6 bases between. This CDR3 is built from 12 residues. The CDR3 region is CASSQDRVGYTF. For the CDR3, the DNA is TGTGCCAGCAGCCAAGACAGGGTTGGCTACACCTTC. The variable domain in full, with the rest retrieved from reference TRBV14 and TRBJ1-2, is EAGVTQFPSHSVIEKGQTVTLRCDPISGHDNLYWYRRVMGKEIKFLLHFVKESKQDESGMPNNRFLAERTGGTYSTLKVQPAELEDSGVYFCASSQDRVGYTFGSGTRLTVV.

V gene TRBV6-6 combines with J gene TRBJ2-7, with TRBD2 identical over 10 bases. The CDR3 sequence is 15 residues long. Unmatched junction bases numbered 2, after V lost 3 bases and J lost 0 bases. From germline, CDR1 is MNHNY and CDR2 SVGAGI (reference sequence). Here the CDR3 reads CASSYGTSVSYEQYF. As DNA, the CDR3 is TGTGCCAGCAGTTATGGGACTAGCGTCTCCTACGAGCAGTACTTC.

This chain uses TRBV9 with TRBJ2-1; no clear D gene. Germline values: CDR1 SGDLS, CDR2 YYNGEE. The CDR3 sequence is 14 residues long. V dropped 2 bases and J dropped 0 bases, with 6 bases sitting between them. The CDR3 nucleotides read TGTGCCAGCAGCGTCACGAGCTCCTACAATGAGCAGTTCTTC. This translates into CASSVTSSYNEQFF.

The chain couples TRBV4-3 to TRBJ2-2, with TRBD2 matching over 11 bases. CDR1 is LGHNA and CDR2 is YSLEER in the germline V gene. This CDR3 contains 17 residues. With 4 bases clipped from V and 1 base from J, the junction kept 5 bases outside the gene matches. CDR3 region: CASSPGTSGENTGELFF. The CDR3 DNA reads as TGCGCCAGCAGCCCTGGGACTAGCGGAGAGAACACCGGGGAGCTGTTTTTT.

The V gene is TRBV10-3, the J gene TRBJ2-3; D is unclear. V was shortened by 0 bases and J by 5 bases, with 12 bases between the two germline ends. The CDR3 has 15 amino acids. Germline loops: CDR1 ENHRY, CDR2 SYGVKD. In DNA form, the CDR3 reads TGTGCCATCAGTGAGTCAGGAAAGGGTGGAGATACGCAGTATTTT. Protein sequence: CAISESGKGGDTQYF.

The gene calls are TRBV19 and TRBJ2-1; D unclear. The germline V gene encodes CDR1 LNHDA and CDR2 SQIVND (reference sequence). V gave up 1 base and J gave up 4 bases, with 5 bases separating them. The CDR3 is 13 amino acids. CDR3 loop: CASSIGQYNEQFF. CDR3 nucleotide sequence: TGTGCCAGTAGTATAGGACAATACAATGAGCAGTTCTTC. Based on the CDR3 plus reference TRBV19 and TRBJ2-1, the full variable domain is DGGITQSPKYLFRKEGQNVTLSCEQNLNHDAMYWYRQDPGQGLRLIYYSQIVNDFQKGDIAEGYSVSREKKESFPLTVTSAQKNPTAFYLCASSIGQYNEQFFGPGTRLTVL.

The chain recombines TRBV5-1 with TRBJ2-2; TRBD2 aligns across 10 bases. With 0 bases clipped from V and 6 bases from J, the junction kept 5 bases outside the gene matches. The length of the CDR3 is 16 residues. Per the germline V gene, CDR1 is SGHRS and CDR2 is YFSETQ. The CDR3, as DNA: TGCGCCAGCAGCTTGGTTGGACTAGCGGTGGCCGGGGAGCTGTTTTTT. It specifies CASSLVGLAVAGELFF. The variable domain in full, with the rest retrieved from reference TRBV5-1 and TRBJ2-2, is KAGVTQTPRYLIKTRGQQVTLSCSPISGHRSVSWYQQTPGQGLQFLFEYFSETQRNKGNFPGRFSGRQFSNSRSEMNVSTLELGDSALYLCASSLVGLAVAGELFFGEGSRLTVL.

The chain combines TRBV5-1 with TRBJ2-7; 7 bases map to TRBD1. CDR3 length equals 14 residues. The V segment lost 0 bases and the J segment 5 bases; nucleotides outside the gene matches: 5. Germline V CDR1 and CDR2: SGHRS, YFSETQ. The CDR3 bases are TGCGCCAGCAGCTTGGGACAGGGTACCGACGAGCAGTACTTC. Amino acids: CASSLGQGTDEQYF.

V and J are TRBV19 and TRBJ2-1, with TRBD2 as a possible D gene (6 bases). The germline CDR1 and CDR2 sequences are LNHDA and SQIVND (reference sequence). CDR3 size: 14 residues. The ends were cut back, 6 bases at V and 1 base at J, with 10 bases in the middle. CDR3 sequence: CASRRGSSYNEQFF. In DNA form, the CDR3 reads TGTGCCAGTAGACGGGGGAGTTCCTACAATGAGCAGTTCTTC.

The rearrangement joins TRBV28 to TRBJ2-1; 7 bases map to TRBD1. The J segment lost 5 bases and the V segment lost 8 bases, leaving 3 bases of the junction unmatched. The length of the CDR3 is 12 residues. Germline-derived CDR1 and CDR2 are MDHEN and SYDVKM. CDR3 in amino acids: CASWDRHNEQFF. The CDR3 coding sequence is TGTGCCAGCTGGGACAGACACAATGAGCAGTTCTTC.

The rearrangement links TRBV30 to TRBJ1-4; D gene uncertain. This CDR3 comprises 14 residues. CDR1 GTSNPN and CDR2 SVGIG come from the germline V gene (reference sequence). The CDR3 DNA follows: TGTGACCGGAGTGTACTACAGTCTAATGAAAAACTGTTTTTT. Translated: CDRSVLQSNEKLFF.

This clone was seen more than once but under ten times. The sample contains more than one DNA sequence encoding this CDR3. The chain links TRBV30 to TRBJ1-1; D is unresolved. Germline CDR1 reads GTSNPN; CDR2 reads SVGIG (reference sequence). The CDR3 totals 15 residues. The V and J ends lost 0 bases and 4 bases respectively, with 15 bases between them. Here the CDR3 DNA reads TGTGCCTGGAGTGTTTTCGGCAGTCTGGTCACTGAAGCTTTCTTT. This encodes CAWSVFGSLVTEAFF. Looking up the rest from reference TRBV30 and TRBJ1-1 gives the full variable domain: SQTIHQWPATLVQPVGSPLSLECTVEGTSNPNLYWYRQAAGRGLQLLFYSVGIGQISSEVPQNLSASRPQDRQFILSSKKLLLSDSGFYLCAWSVFGSLVTEAFFGQGTRLTVV.